The T cell receptor beta chain described here comes from a study of blood T cell repertoires in COVID-19. TCRdb's table, derived via immunoSEQ multiplex PCR, lists solely in-frame clones and lacks some. Among approximately 150,000 clones listed, 70% to 90% were seen once. Sequenced input: peripheral blood. This clonotype was sampled from a man aged 50 to 59 who had recovered from COVID-19.

The CDR3 is CASSPGQGGSTQYF. CDR3 bases: TGTGCCAGCAGCCCGGGACAGGGGGGGAGTACGCAGTATTTT. The chain carries TRBV7-2 and TRBJ2-3; 11 bases fit TRBD1. The V gene end was trimmed by 5 bases and the J gene end by 8 bases; junction bases not matched to a gene: 6. Germline assignment: CDR1 SGHTA and CDR2 FQGNSA. The CDR3 consists of 14 residues.